A selection of T cell receptor beta chains follows, all from one sample in a study of OX40 agonist ivuxolimab in advanced cancers. Sequencing was performed with immunoSEQ multiplex PCR; in TCRdb, only in-frame clones are kept and a portion is missing. The sample includes around 70,000 clones, over 80% of them seen just once. The source was CD4+ or CD8+ T cells sorted from blood, collected in a trial of the OX40 agonist ivuxolimab. These receptors all stem from an adult with an advanced solid tumor such as melanoma, head and neck, liver or kidney cancer. Both conserved end residues are part of each CDR3. The order of the fields is CDR3 DNA, CDR3 protein, D gene, clone size, V gene, J gene. The D gene is left open where the match is weak. Only some rows state a clone size, as once, few, many or a class for expanded clones.

TGTGCCAGCACCTCCGACCTGAACACTGAAGCTTTCTTT	CASTSDLNTEAFF	.	once	TRBV6-1	TRBJ1-1
TGTGCCAGCAAAAGGGGGCAGGGCGAAGTGGCCACTGAAGCTTTCTTT	CASKRGQGEVATEAFF	TRBD1	once	TRBV4-2	TRBJ1-1
TGTGCCAGCAGTTTATCAACTAGCGGCCAAGAGACCCAGTACTTC	CASSLSTSGQETQYF	TRBD2	.	TRBV28	TRBJ2-5
TGTGCCAGCAGCTTAACGGTTCCGGGGGCGGACACCGGGGAGCTGTTTTTT	CASSLTVPGADTGELFF	.	.	TRBV7-6	TRBJ2-2
TGTGCCAGTTCGGACAGGGTTCTGTCTGGAAACACCATATATTTT	CASSDRVLSGNTIYF	TRBD1	.	TRBV6-1	TRBJ1-3
TGTGCCAGCAGCTCTACGTACCAAGAGACCCAGTACTTC	CASSSTYQETQYF	.	.	TRBV7-9	TRBJ2-5
TGTGCCAGCAGCGGGAGACGGAAGTCCTACGAGCAGTACTTC	CASSGRRKSYEQYF	.	.	TRBV5-8	TRBJ2-7
TGTGCCAGCAGTGAAGGGGCAGGGGGGACGGATACGCAGTATTTT	CASSEGAGGTDTQYF	.	.	TRBV6-4	TRBJ2-3
TGTGCCAGCAGCGCGACTAGCGGAGAGACCCAGTACTTC	CASSATSGETQYF	TRBD2	once	TRBV9	TRBJ2-5
TGTGCCAGCAGCCGTGGGGACAGCACCTACGAGCAGTACTTC	CASSRGDSTYEQYF	TRBD1	once	TRBV5-6	TRBJ2-7
TGTGCCAGCAGCTCGGGCCTCCTCATGAACACTGAAGCTTTCTTT	CASSSGLLMNTEAFF	.	once	TRBV7-6	TRBJ1-1
TGCGCCAGCAGCTTGGCTATCGGGTCCACTGAAGCTTTCTTT	CASSLAIGSTEAFF	.	once	TRBV5-1	TRBJ1-1
TGCGCCAGCAGCCCCGGTGGGGGGGCCTACTATGGCTACACCTTC	CASSPGGGAYYGYTF	.	.	TRBV4-1	TRBJ1-2
TGTGCCAGCAGCGTTGAGGGGGCAGGGGAGTACGAGCAGTACTTC	CASSVEGAGEYEQYF	TRBD1	once	TRBV9	TRBJ2-7
TGTGCCAGCAGTCCAGGAGTGCAGTACAATGAGCAGTTCTTC	CASSPGVQYNEQFF	.	.	TRBV27	TRBJ2-1
TGTGCCAGCAGCTTATGGACTAGCGGCCCGAACACCGGGGAGCTGTTTTTT	CASSLWTSGPNTGELFF	TRBD2	.	TRBV11-3	TRBJ2-2
TGCGCCAGCAGCCAAGAGGGGCCGGGACAGGGTGTATACGAGCAGTACTTC	CASSQEGPGQGVYEQYF	TRBD1	.	TRBV4-3	TRBJ2-7
TGTGCCAGCAGCTTGTGGGGACAGGGGGCGCGGGAGACCCAGTACTTC	CASSLWGQGARETQYF	TRBD1	.	TRBV5-4	TRBJ2-5
TGTGCCAGCACCACAAGGGGTCGGGGCAATCAGCCCCAGCATTTT	CASTTRGRGNQPQHF	.	.	TRBV7-9	TRBJ1-5
TGTGCCATCAGTGAGTCCCCAGGTAGAAAGACTGAAGCTTTCTTT	CAISESPGRKTEAFF	.	.	TRBV10-3	TRBJ1-1
TGTGCCAGCAGTCCTGAACGACAGGGGGCTGAGGAAAAACTGTTTTTT	CASSPERQGAEEKLFF	TRBD1	.	TRBV7-8	TRBJ1-4
TGTGCCAGTAGTATAGAACGAATTGGCGCAGGGGAGCCCACAGAAGCTTTCTTT	CASSIERIGAGEPTEAFF	.	.	TRBV19	TRBJ1-1
TGTGCCAGCAGTCTTACAGGGAATAGGCATGAGCAGTTCTTC	CASSLTGNRHEQFF	.	.	TRBV7-9	TRBJ2-1
TGCGCCAGCAGCCAATCTTTTGTGCGAGTGTTGGGTTCACAAGAGACCCAGTACTTC	CASSQSFVRVLGSQETQYF	.	.	TRBV4-3	TRBJ2-5
TGTGCCTGGAGTTCTAGCGGGACCGGAGATACGCAGTATTTT	CAWSSSGTGDTQYF	TRBD2	.	TRBV30	TRBJ2-3
TGTGCCAGCAGCTTAGTTGGGTCGGAGGGTTACTATGGCTACACCTTC	CASSLVGSEGYYGYTF	.	once	TRBV7-2	TRBJ1-2
TGTGCCAGCAGGGGACTTCACAATGAGCAGTTCTTC	CASRGLHNEQFF	.	.	TRBV27	TRBJ2-1
TGTGCCAGCAGCTCCCTAGGGGACCTTCACTATGGCTACACCTTC	CASSSLGDLHYGYTF	.	.	TRBV11-2	TRBJ1-2
TGTGCCAGCAGTTTCGACGGGGGATCGGCGAGTTATGGCTACACCTTC	CASSFDGGSASYGYTF	.	.	TRBV28	TRBJ1-2